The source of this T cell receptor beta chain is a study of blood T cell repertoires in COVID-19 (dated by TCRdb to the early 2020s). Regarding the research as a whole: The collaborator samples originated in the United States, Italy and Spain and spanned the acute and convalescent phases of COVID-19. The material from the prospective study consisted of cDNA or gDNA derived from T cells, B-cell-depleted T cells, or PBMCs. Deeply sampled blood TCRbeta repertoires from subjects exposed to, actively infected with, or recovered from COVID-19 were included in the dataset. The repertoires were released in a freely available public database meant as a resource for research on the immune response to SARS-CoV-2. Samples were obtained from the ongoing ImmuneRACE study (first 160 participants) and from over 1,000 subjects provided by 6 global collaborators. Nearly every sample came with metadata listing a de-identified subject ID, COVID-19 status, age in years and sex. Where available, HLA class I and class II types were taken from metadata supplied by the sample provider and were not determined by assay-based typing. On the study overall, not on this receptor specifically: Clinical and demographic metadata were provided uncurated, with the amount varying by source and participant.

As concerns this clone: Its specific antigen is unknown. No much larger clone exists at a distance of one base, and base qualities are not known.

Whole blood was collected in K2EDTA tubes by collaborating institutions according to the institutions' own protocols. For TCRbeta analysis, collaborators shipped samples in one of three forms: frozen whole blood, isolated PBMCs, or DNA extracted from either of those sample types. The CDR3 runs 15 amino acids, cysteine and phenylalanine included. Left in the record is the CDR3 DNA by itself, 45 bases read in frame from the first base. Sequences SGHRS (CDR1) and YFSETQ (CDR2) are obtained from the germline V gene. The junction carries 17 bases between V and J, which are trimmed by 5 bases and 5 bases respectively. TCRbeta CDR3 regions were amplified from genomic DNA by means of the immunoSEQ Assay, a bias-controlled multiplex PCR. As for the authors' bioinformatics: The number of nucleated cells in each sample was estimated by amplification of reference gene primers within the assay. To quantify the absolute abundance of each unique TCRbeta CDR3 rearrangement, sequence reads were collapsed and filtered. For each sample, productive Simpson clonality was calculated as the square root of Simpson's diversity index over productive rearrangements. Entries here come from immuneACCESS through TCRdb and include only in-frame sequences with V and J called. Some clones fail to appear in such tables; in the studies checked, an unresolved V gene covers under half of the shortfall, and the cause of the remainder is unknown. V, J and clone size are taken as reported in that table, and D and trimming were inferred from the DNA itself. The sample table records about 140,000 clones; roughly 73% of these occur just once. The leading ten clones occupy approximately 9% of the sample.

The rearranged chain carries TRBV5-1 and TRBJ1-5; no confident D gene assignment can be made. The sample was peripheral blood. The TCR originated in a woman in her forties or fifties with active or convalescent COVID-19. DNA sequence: TGCGCCAGCAGTCCTCAGGTGGGCACCGATCAGCCCCAGCATTTT. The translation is CASSPQVGTDQPQHF.